The clone carrying this T cell receptor beta chain was recorded a few times. Its antigen remains unknown. This entry is derived from a study of pediatric ulcerative colitis. Study results and caveats: Acute severe colitis showed lower rectal diversity from clonal expansions.

Using immunoSEQ multiplex PCR, the repertoire was profiled, and TCRdb retains in-frame clones only, with some absent. The table shows about 64,000 clones, with 85% to 90% occurring only once. The CDR3 extends over 18 amino acids. Germline lookup yields CDR1 SGDLS and CDR2 YYNGEE. J lost 2 bases, V lost 5 bases, and 19 bases had no gene match. Material for sequencing was blood. The genes are TRBV9 and TRBJ2-7, with TRBD2 matching 7 bases. This TCR derives from a boy younger than 18 with severe ulcerative colitis. CDR3 loop: CASREDIPRAGPTYEQYF. DNA for the CDR3: TGTGCCAGCAGAGAAGATATTCCTAGAGCGGGACCGACCTACGAGCAGTACTTC.